These T cell receptor beta chains were read from a single sample in a study of cytomegalovirus exposure and HLA in healthy donors. Clones were sequenced by immunoSEQ multiplex PCR, and TCRdb holds only the in-frame ones, with some missing. Of 18,000 or so clones detected, more than 65% appear once; the ten largest clones hold less than 4.5%. The sequenced sample consisted of PBMCs. The receptors shown here come from a young man in good health and CMV-seronegative. Both conserved end residues are part of each CDR3. Fields, in order: clone size, J gene, D gene, V gene, CDR3 protein, CDR3 DNA. The D gene is left open where the match is weak. Not all rows give a size; the values are once, few, many and, for expanded clones, a class.

>-|TRBJ1-2|-|TRBV6-5
CASRSGMRVGYTF
TGTGCCAGCAGGTCAGGGATGAGAGTTGGCTACACCTTC
>-|TRBJ2-7|TRBD1|TRBV6-1
CASSTTGTASYEQYF
TGTGCCAGCAGTACGACCGGGACAGCTAGTTACGAGCAGTACTTC
>-|TRBJ2-7|TRBD2|TRBV30
CAWSSGSPEQYF
TGTGCCTGGAGTAGCGGGAGCCCCGAGCAGTACTTC
>-|TRBJ1-1|-|TRBV5-8
CASSLGAGLAEAFF
TGTGCCAGCAGCTTGGGAGCAGGGCTGGCTGAAGCTTTCTTT
>-|TRBJ2-7|TRBD1|TRBV6-6
CASSYDQGAIEYEQYF
TGTGCCAGCAGTTACGACCAGGGGGCCATCGAGTACGAGCAGTACTTC
>-|TRBJ1-3|-|TRBV23-1
CASIHIGLGNTIYF
TGCGCCAGCATTCATATTGGGCTAGGAAACACCATATATTTT
>-|TRBJ2-7|-|TRBV6-5
CASSGTGRQYF
TGTGCCAGCAGCGGGACCGGGAGGCAGTACTTC
>-|TRBJ2-3|-|TRBV6-1
CASHLIGAQYF
TGTGCCAGCCATTTAATCGGGGCGCAGTATTTT
>-|TRBJ2-7|-|TRBV10-3
CAISAGQGYEQYF
TGTGCCATCAGCGCCGGGCAGGGCTACGAGCAGTACTTC
>-|TRBJ2-2|TRBD2|TRBV4-1
CASSQTGFEREFSGELFF
TGCGCCAGCAGCCAGACAGGATTCGAGCGGGAGTTTTCCGGGGAGCTGTTTTTT
>-|TRBJ2-1|TRBD2|TRBV30
CAWNRRLAGGRITYNEQFF
TGTGCCTGGAATCGCCGGCTAGCGGGAGGCCGAATAACCTACAATGAGCAGTTCTTC
>-|TRBJ1-2|-|TRBV30
CAWIRGGDYGYTF
TGTGCCTGGATCCGCGGGGGAGACTATGGCTACACCTTC
>few|TRBJ2-2|-|TRBV30
CAWSAATGTGELFF
TGTGCCTGGAGTGCTGCAACAGGCACCGGGGAGCTGTTTTTT
>-|TRBJ2-5|-|TRBV15
CATSRDLRETQYF
TGTGCCACCAGCAGAGATCTGCGAGAGACCCAGTACTTC
>-|TRBJ1-1|TRBD1|TRBV18
CASSPRASGGRSTEAFF
TGTGCCAGCTCACCACGGGCGTCAGGGGGCAGGAGCACTGAAGCTTTCTTT
>-|TRBJ2-1|-|TRBV30
CAWSVFLNEQFF
TGTGCCTGGAGTGTTTTCCTAAATGAGCAGTTCTTC
>few|TRBJ1-1|TRBD1|TRBV30
CAWRDRGLTFF
TGTGCCTGGAGGGACAGGGGGTTAACTTTCTTT
>-|TRBJ1-1|TRBD1|TRBV30
CAWSSWGTAMNTEAFF
TGTGCCTGGAGTTCATGGGGGACAGCCATGAACACTGAAGCTTTCTTT
>once|TRBJ2-7|TRBD1|TRBV30
CAWTTGGNEQYF
TGTGCCTGGACAACAGGGGGGAACGAGCAGTACTTC
>-|TRBJ2-5|-|TRBV6-1
CASSEFRGWEETQYF
TGTGCCAGCAGTGAATTTCGGGGTTGGGAAGAGACCCAGTACTTC
>once|TRBJ2-1|-|TRBV30
CAWSGSFGGPWFF
TGTGCCTGGAGTGGATCTTTTGGAGGGCCATGGTTCTTC
>-|TRBJ2-3|-|TRBV6-5
CASSNTDTQYF
TGTGCCAGCAGCAACACAGATACGCAGTATTTT
>-|TRBJ1-2|TRBD1|TRBV30
CAWDHQGARGYTF
TGTGCCTGGGATCATCAGGGGGCGCGGGGCTACACCTTC
>-|TRBJ1-1|-|TRBV11-2
CASSSLVRLNKNTEAFF
TGTGCCAGCAGCTCTCTCGTACGACTAAACAAGAACACTGAAGCTTTCTTT
>-|TRBJ1-1|-|TRBV30
CAWNKQLGAGPTEAFF
TGTGCCTGGAATAAGCAACTGGGGGCAGGGCCCACTGAAGCTTTCTTT
>once|TRBJ2-2|TRBD1|TRBV30
CAWTKRTGNTGELFF
TGTGCCTGGACTAAAAGGACAGGGAACACCGGGGAGCTGTTTTTT
>once|TRBJ2-1|-|TRBV4-1
CASSQGSGTVNEQFF
TGCGCCAGCAGCCAAGGATCCGGGACTGTCAATGAGCAGTTCTTC
>-|TRBJ2-2|TRBD2|TRBV9
CASSVQAGVTGELFF
TGTGCCAGCAGCGTACAAGCGGGAGTGACCGGGGAGCTGTTTTTT
>-|TRBJ2-5|TRBD2|TRBV30
CAWKAGVGETQYF
TGTGCCTGGAAAGCGGGAGTGGGAGAGACCCAGTACTTC
>-|TRBJ1-1|-|TRBV30
CAWSSDSLGYTEAFF
TGTGCCTGGAGCTCCGACAGCCTGGGGTACACTGAAGCTTTCTTT
>-|TRBJ2-7|TRBD1|TRBV29-1
CSVRPGQGYEQYF
TGCAGCGTTCGACCGGGACAGGGCTACGAGCAGTACTTC
>-|TRBJ2-7|TRBD1|TRBV30
CAWSLARGSGEQYF
TGTGCCTGGAGCCTAGCCAGGGGGAGTGGCGAGCAGTACTTC
>-|TRBJ1-2|-|TRBV27
CASSFRDRRGYTF
TGTGCCAGCAGTTTCCGAGACAGGCGTGGCTACACCTTC
>-|TRBJ1-1|-|TRBV29-1
CSVEYLSEAFF
TGCAGCGTTGAGTACCTGAGCGAAGCTTTCTTT
>-|TRBJ1-5|-|TRBV7-2
CASSLGGGSNQPQHF
TGTGCCAGCAGCTTAGGGGGGGGGAGCAATCAGCCCCAGCATTTT
>-|TRBJ2-7|-|TRBV6-1
CASSEQPASYEQYF
TGTGCCAGCAGTGAACAACCAGCGAGCTACGAGCAGTACTTC
>-|TRBJ2-1|-|TRBV5-4
CASSLSVIPSSYNEQFF
TGTGCCAGCAGCTTGTCTGTTATCCCGAGCTCCTACAATGAGCAGTTCTTC
>-|TRBJ2-1|-|TRBV6-4
CASSEDNSYNEQFF
TGTGCCAGCAGTGAGGACAACTCCTACAATGAGCAGTTCTTC
>medium-sized|TRBJ2-1|TRBD2|TRBV4-2
CASSQDVASGGFEQFF
TGTGCCAGCAGCCAAGACGTGGCTAGCGGGGGGTTTGAGCAGTTCTTC
>once|TRBJ1-2|-|TRBV29-1
CSVPSQGIEAYGYTF
TGCAGCGTCCCCTCGCAGGGGATTGAGGCCTATGGCTACACCTTC
>-|TRBJ1-2|TRBD1|TRBV5-1
CASSLGGGSYGYTF
TGCGCCAGCAGCTTAGGAGGGGGCAGCTATGGCTACACCTTC